This T cell receptor beta chain appears in the sequencing data of a study of blood T cell repertoires in COVID-19. For the study at large: Samples of COVID-19 (acute and convalescent) were obtained from the United States, Italy and Spain.

V shed 3 bases and J 4 bases; nucleotides not matched to a gene: 0. This CDR3 has 13 residues. From germline, CDR1 is KGHSH and CDR2 LQKENI. Clones were sequenced by immunoSEQ multiplex PCR, and TCRdb holds only the in-frame ones, with some missing. The data contain fewer than 30,000 clones, about 89% of them seen just once; the ten biggest clones take up approximately 5%. Sequencing was carried out using peripheral blood. This receptor was taken from a man aged 50-60 years with active COVID-19. The chain recombines TRBV18 with TRBJ1-5; 7 positions agree with TRBD1. The chain's CDR3 is CASSPDRNQPQHF. For the CDR3, the DNA is TGTGCCAGCTCACCGGACAGGAATCAGCCCCAGCATTTT.